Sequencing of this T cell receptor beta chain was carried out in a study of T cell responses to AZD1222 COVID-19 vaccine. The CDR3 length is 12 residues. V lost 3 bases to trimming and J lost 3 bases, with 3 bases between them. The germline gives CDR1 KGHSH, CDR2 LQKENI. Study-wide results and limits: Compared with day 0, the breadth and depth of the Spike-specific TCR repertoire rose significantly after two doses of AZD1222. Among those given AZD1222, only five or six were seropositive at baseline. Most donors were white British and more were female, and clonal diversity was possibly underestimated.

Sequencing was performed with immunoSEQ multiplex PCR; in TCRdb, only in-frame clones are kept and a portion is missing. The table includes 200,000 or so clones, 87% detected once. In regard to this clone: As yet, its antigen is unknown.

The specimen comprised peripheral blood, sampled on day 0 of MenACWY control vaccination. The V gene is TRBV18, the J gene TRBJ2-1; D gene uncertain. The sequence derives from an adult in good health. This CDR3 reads CASSPSYNEQFF. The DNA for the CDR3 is TGTGCCAGCTCACCCAGCTACAATGAGCAGTTCTTC.